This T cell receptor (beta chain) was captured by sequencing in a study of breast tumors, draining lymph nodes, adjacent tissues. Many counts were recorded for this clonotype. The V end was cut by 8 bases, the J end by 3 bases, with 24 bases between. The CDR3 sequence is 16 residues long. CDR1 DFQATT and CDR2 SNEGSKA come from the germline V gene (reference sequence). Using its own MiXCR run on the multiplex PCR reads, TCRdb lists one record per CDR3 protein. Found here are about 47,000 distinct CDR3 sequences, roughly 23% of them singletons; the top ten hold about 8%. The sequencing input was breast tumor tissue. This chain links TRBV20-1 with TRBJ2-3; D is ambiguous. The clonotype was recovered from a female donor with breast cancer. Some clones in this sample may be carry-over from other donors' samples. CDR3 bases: TGCAGTCCTCTAGAGTCGGGCCAGGAAGGGACAGATACGCAGTATTTT. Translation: CSPLESGQEGTDTQYF.